This T cell receptor beta chain comes out of a study of vaccination and CD4 T cells after COVID-19. Study background: As a positive control, some control cultures were given a CEFX pool, while others were given an HIV-1 Nef pool or no peptide.

As regards this clonotype: Antigen: not known.

Germline assignment: CDR1 MNHEY and CDR2 SMNVEV (reference sequence). The CDR3 spans 13 residues. V gave up 9 bases and J gave up 6 bases; unmatched junction bases: 8. Scientists ran DNA taken from cultured CD4+ T cells through the Oncomine TCR Beta short-read assay for sequencing. TCRdb redid the calling of the PCR reads with MiXCR, one entry per CDR3 protein. The sample has around 20,000 distinct CDR3 sequences, 50% to 70% seen once; the top ten hold roughly 9.7%. Treatment defined: 10-day PBMC culture with coronavirus spike peptide pools or control peptides (ViraFEST assay). With peptide pools, ViraFEST first expanded antigen-specific T cells and afterwards sequenced their TCRs.

The clonotype was recovered from a human donor who had recovered from COVID-19. The material was CD4+ T cells from blood, cultured in vitro, obtained after SARS-CoV-2 vaccination. V usage is TRBV27 and J usage is TRBJ2-3; 8 bases are shared with TRBD2. In DNA form, the CDR3 reads TGTGCCAGGCCGAGCGGGAGTAGGGATACGCAGTATTTT. It codes for CARPSGSRDTQYF.